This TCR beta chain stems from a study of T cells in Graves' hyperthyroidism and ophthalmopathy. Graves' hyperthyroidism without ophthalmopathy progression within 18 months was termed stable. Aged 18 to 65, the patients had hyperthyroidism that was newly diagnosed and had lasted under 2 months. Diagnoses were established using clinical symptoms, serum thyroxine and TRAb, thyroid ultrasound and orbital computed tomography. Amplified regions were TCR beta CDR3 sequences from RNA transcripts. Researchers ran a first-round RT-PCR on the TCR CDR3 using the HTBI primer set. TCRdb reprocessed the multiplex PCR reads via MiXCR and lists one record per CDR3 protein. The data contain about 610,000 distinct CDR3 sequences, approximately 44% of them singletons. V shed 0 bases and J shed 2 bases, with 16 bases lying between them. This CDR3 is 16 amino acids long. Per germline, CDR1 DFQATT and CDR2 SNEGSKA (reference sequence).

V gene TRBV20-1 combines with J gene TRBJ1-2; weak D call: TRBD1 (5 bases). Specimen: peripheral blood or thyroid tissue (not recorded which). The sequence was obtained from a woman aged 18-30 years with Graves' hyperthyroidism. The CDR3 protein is CSARDFRGHKNYGYTF. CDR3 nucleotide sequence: TGCAGTGCTAGAGATTTCCGGGGCCACAAAAACTATGGCTACACCTTC.